This TCR beta chain stems from a study of cytomegalovirus exposure and HLA in healthy donors. Study-level findings and limits: The tendency of first-cohort TCR clusters to co-occur in the 100 to 150 validation repertoires was identified by a subsequent analysis.

CDR1 SGHTA and CDR2 FQGNSA come from the germline V gene. The germline V and J ends were trimmed by 5 bases and 5 bases, with 10 bases remaining between them. CDR3 length: 13 residues. Regarding this clone: The antigen is unknown.

TCRdb's table, derived via immunoSEQ multiplex PCR, lists solely in-frame clones and lacks some. The sample carries 120,000 to 150,000 clones, less than 90% recorded once. The sequence was collected from a woman between 18 and 30 years old in good health and CMV-seropositive. The sequencing input was PBMCs. The chain links TRBV7-2 to TRBJ1-5, with a weak D call TRBD1 (6 bases). CDR3 nucleotide sequence: TGTGCCAGCAGCCACAACAGGGATCAGCCCCAGCATTTT. Its protein is CASSHNRDQPQHF.